The clone carrying this T cell receptor beta chain has a single count. Its antigen is still unknown. This entry comes from a study of cytomegalovirus exposure and HLA in healthy donors. In the study overall: Later analysis reported that the 120 or so validation repertoires shared the platform of the approximately 690 first-cohort repertoires.

TCRdb's table, derived via immunoSEQ multiplex PCR, lists solely in-frame clones and lacks some. This table has around 300,000 clones, roughly 90% appearing once. Study-wide results and limits: CMV antigen specificity was confirmed in vitro for a few CMV-associated chains. A subsequent analysis found that TCR clusters from the first cohort also tended to co-occur in the approximately 120 validation repertoires, with 94% of cluster scores above 0.

CDR1 is SGHDT, CDR2 YYEEEE, per germline. The V end was cut by 0 bases, the J end by 5 bases, with 9 bases between. The CDR3 has 13 amino acids. The chain carries TRBV5-6 and TRBJ2-7; TRBD1 might be the D (5 bases). What was sequenced was PBMCs. This sequence was found in a man aged 30 to 45 in good health and CMV-seronegative. CDR3 amino acids: CASSLAGLDEQYF. The CDR3 DNA reads as TGTGCCAGCAGCTTGGCAGGGCTCGACGAGCAGTACTTC.